These T cell receptor beta chains were read from a single sample in a study of blood T cells in healthy people across ages. In TCRdb, the 5' RACE reads were re-called with MiXCR into one record per CDR3 protein. The sample includes about 1.8 million distinct CDR3 sequences, around 50% of them seen just once. The sequenced material came from blood. These receptor sequences come from a woman aged 40 to 50 in good health. The CDR3 runs from the conserved cysteine through the conserved F or W. A D gene is named only where the DNA matches it firmly. Size values are once, few and many counts, or a class for expanded clones, and some rows have none.

V gene: TRBV28; CDR3 length: 13; clone size: NA; D gene: NA; J gene: TRBJ2-5; CDR3 protein: CASKRGSVETQYF; CDR3 DNA: TGTGCCAGCAAACGGGGGAGCGTCGAGACCCAGTACTTC
V gene: TRBV6-5; CDR3 length: 14; clone size: NA; D gene: TRBD1; J gene: TRBJ1-4; CDR3 protein: CASSPRDRERKLFF; CDR3 DNA: TGTGCCAGCAGCCCCCGGGACAGGGAACGAAAACTGTTTTTT
V gene: TRBV3-1; CDR3 length: 17; clone size: NA; D gene: NA; J gene: TRBJ2-6; CDR3 protein: CASSQDSAGSGANVLTF; CDR3 DNA: TGTGCCAGCAGCCAAGATAGTGCGGGCTCAGGGGCCAACGTCCTGACTTTC
V gene: TRBV7-2; CDR3 length: 15; clone size: few; D gene: NA; J gene: TRBJ2-6; CDR3 protein: CASSLDGNGANVLTF; CDR3 DNA: TGTGCCAGCAGCTTAGACGGGAATGGGGCCAACGTCCTGACTTTC
V gene: TRBV5-6; CDR3 length: 14; clone size: NA; D gene: NA; J gene: TRBJ2-1; CDR3 protein: CASSIQGVYNEQFF; CDR3 DNA: TGTGCCAGCAGCATTCAAGGTGTCTACAATGAGCAGTTCTTC
V gene: TRBV4-2; CDR3 length: 19; clone size: few; D gene: TRBD2; J gene: TRBJ2-1; CDR3 protein: CASSQDVGLAGGLPNEQFF; CDR3 DNA: TGTGCCAGCAGCCAAGATGTCGGACTAGCGGGGGGCCTTCCCAATGAGCAGTTCTTC
V gene: TRBV9; CDR3 length: 18; clone size: few; D gene: NA; J gene: TRBJ1-6; CDR3 protein: CASSVARTPDNVNSPLHF; CDR3 DNA: TGTGCCAGCAGCGTAGCGAGGACCCCCGACAACGTCAATTCACCCCTCCACTTT
V gene: TRBV20-1; CDR3 length: 13; clone size: NA; D gene: NA; J gene: TRBJ1-2; CDR3 protein: CSAYQTEWYGYTF; CDR3 DNA: TGCAGTGCTTACCAGACAGAGTGGTATGGCTACACCTTC
V gene: TRBV6-5; CDR3 length: 13; clone size: NA; D gene: NA; J gene: TRBJ2-1; CDR3 protein: CASSSPELYEQFF; CDR3 DNA: TGTGCCAGCAGTTCCCCCGAATTGTACGAGCAGTTCTTC
V gene: TRBV4-2; CDR3 length: 14; clone size: few; D gene: NA; J gene: TRBJ1-2; CDR3 protein: CASSPLDRLMGYTF; CDR3 DNA: TGTGCCAGCAGCCCCCTTGACAGGTTGATGGGCTACACCTTC
V gene: TRBV3-1; CDR3 length: 14; clone size: NA; D gene: NA; J gene: TRBJ2-5; CDR3 protein: CASRPDRLQETQYF; CDR3 DNA: TGTGCCAGCAGACCAGACAGGCTACAAGAGACCCAGTACTTC
V gene: TRBV4-3; CDR3 length: 16; clone size: NA; D gene: NA; J gene: TRBJ2-7; CDR3 protein: CASSQEMGTGSYEQYF; CDR3 DNA: TGCGCCAGCAGCCAAGAAATGGGGACGGGGTCCTACGAGCAGTACTTC
V gene: TRBV29-1; CDR3 length: 14; clone size: NA; D gene: TRBD2; J gene: TRBJ2-5; CDR3 protein: CSVLTSGGGETQYF; CDR3 DNA: TGCAGCGTATTAACTAGCGGGGGTGGAGAGACCCAGTACTTC
V gene: TRBV28; CDR3 length: 14; clone size: once; D gene: NA; J gene: TRBJ2-7; CDR3 protein: CASSQVNPPYEQYF; CDR3 DNA: TGTGCCAGCAGCCAAGTTAACCCTCCCTACGAGCAGTACTTC
V gene: TRBV10-3; CDR3 length: 14; clone size: few; D gene: NA; J gene: TRBJ2-7; CDR3 protein: CAISARGESYEQYF; CDR3 DNA: TGTGCCATCAGTGCACGGGGTGAGTCCTACGAGCAGTACTTC
V gene: TRBV20-1; CDR3 length: 11; clone size: NA; D gene: NA; J gene: TRBJ2-5; CDR3 protein: CSEQYQETQYF; CDR3 DNA: TGCAGTGAACAGTACCAAGAGACCCAGTACTTC
V gene: TRBV28; CDR3 length: 15; clone size: few; D gene: NA; J gene: TRBJ2-6; CDR3 protein: CASSFVRAGANVLTF; CDR3 DNA: TGTGCCAGCAGTTTTGTCCGGGCTGGGGCCAACGTCCTGACTTTC
V gene: TRBV14; CDR3 length: 16; clone size: few; D gene: NA; J gene: TRBJ2-1; CDR3 protein: CASSPYFSFPYNEQFF; CDR3 DNA: TGTGCCAGCAGTCCTTACTTCTCATTCCCGTACAATGAGCAGTTCTTC
V gene: TRBV15; CDR3 length: 13; clone size: few; D gene: NA; J gene: TRBJ1-5; CDR3 protein: CATSQGRNQPQHF; CDR3 DNA: TGTGCCACCAGCCAGGGGAGGAATCAGCCCCAGCATTTT
V gene: TRBV20-1; CDR3 length: 13; clone size: NA; D gene: NA; J gene: TRBJ1-2; CDR3 protein: CSAGEGFNYGYTF; CDR3 DNA: TGCAGTGCTGGAGAAGGGTTTAACTATGGCTACACCTTC
V gene: TRBV15; CDR3 length: 16; clone size: NA; D gene: NA; J gene: TRBJ1-4; CDR3 protein: CATSGTRDGDNEKLFF; CDR3 DNA: TGTGCCACCAGCGGGACCCGGGACGGAGATAATGAAAAACTGTTTTTT
V gene: TRBV7-2; CDR3 length: 19; clone size: few; D gene: NA; J gene: TRBJ1-2; CDR3 protein: CASSHRRGNTGARNYGYTF; CDR3 DNA: TGTGCCAGCAGCCACAGAAGGGGTAATACGGGAGCTCGAAATTATGGCTACACCTTC
V gene: TRBV5-1; CDR3 length: 14; clone size: NA; D gene: NA; J gene: TRBJ2-7; CDR3 protein: CASSSAGISYEQYF; CDR3 DNA: TGCGCCAGCAGCTCAGCAGGGATCTCCTACGAGCAGTACTTC
V gene: TRBV7-2; CDR3 length: 17; clone size: few; D gene: NA; J gene: TRBJ1-2; CDR3 protein: CASSSYPYPDGLGGYTF; CDR3 DNA: TGTGCCAGCAGCTCATACCCATACCCGGACGGGCTCGGAGGCTACACCTTC
V gene: TRBV6-2/TRBV6-3; CDR3 length: 23; clone size: NA; D gene: NA; J gene: TRBJ2-4; CDR3 protein: CASSYSEAFIRGKSENSKNIQYF; CDR3 DNA: TGTGCCAGCAGTTACTCCGAAGCCTTCATCAGAGGGAAATCAGAGAATTCTAAAAACATTCAGTACTTC
V gene: TRBV7-2; CDR3 length: 16; clone size: NA; D gene: NA; J gene: TRBJ2-3; CDR3 protein: CASSSVSGGRTDTQYF; CDR3 DNA: TGTGCCAGCAGCTCCGTGTCTGGGGGCCGCACAGATACGCAGTATTTT
V gene: TRBV4-3; CDR3 length: 15; clone size: NA; D gene: NA; J gene: TRBJ2-2; CDR3 protein: CASSHGQMNTGELFF; CDR3 DNA: TGCGCCAGCAGCCACGGACAGATGAACACCGGGGAGCTGTTTTTT
V gene: TRBV9; CDR3 length: 13; clone size: NA; D gene: NA; J gene: TRBJ2-6; CDR3 protein: CASSVIGANVLTF; CDR3 DNA: TGTGCCAGCAGCGTAATTGGGGCCAACGTCCTGACTTTC
V gene: TRBV5-1; CDR3 length: 16; clone size: NA; D gene: NA; J gene: TRBJ2-5; CDR3 protein: CASNEQGQGLQETQYF; CDR3 DNA: TGCGCCAGCAACGAACAGGGACAAGGCCTCCAAGAGACCCAGTACTTC